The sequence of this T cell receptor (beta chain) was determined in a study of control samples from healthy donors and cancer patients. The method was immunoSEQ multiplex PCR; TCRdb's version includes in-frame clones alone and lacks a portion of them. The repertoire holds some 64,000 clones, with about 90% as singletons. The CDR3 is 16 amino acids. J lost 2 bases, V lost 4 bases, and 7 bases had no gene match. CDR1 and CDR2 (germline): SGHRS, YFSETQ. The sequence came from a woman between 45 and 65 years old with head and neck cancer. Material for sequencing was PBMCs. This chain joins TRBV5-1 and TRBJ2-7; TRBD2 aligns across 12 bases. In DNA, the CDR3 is TGCGCCAGCAGCCATCGGACTAGCGGGGACACCTACGAGCAGTACTTC. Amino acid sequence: CASSHRTSGDTYEQYF.